This T cell receptor (beta chain) comes out of a study of TIL therapy for anti-PD-1-resistant metastatic lung cancer. Study-level background: Most patients had lung adenocarcinoma. Study-level results: TIL cultures after expansion showed higher clonality and lower diversity than baseline tumor (median around 6% vs 30%).

This CDR3 has 13 residues. Germline CDR1 is GTSNPN and CDR2 is SVGIG (reference sequence). Trimming at V came to 3 bases and at J to 7 bases, leaving 3 bases not matched to a gene. Time point defined: pre-treatment sample, taken before nivolumab and TIL therapy. Pleural nodules or supraclavicular lymph nodes made up most of the excised metastases sampled. Patients then received nivolumab; progressors got lymphodepletion, TIL and IL-2. This was the immunoSEQ v3 assay. Sequencing depth was approximately 2 million read pairs for survey level, roughly 4.5-6 million for deep. Libraries were prepared by immunoSEQ multiplex PCR; TCRdb keeps only in-frame clonotypes and omits some of them. The sample contains tens of thousands of clones, 72% of which appear only once. To note about this clone: Its antigen is not known.

Sequencing used tumor tissue, obtained at baseline. V usage is TRBV30 and J usage is TRBJ2-1; 10 bases are a match to TRBD1. This receptor was obtained from a person between 25 and 79 years old with non-small cell lung cancer. The CDR3 loop reads CAWRDRGWNEQFF. In DNA, the CDR3 is TGTGCCTGGAGGGACAGGGGGTGGAATGAGCAGTTCTTC.